These 13 T cell receptor beta chains share one sample of origin, sequenced in a study of blood T cell repertoires in COVID-19. Here immunoSEQ multiplex PCR was the method, and the copy in TCRdb shows in-frame clones only, minus some. The table records around 70,000 clones, roughly 77% of them present only once. Sequenced material: peripheral blood. All receptors derive from a human donor in a cohort sampled during active COVID-19.

The genes are TRBV6-5 and TRBJ1-6, with D maybe TRBD1 (5 bases). Germline loops: CDR1 MNHEY, CDR2 SVGAGI. The ends were cut back, 2 bases at V and 7 bases at J, with 9 bases in the middle. This CDR3 has 14 amino acids. The CDR3: CASSYRQGNSPLHF. The CDR3 DNA is TGTGCCAGCAGTTACCGGCAGGGAAATTCACCCCTCCACTTT.

V and J are TRBV20-1 and TRBJ2-2; D possibly corresponds to TRBD1 (5 bases). The CDR3 has 13 residues. With 3 bases removed from V and 5 bases from J, the gap between germline ends came to 10 bases. CDR1 is DFQATT, CDR2 SNEGSKA, per germline (reference sequence). The CDR3 DNA reads as TGCAGTGCTAGTGGCAGGGTAACCGGGGAGCTGTTTTTT. This sequence encodes CSASGRVTGELFF.

The chain recombines TRBV7-3 with TRBJ2-1; D is uncertain. Trimming removed 5 bases at V and 2 bases at J, with 16 bases between. The CDR3 is 16 amino acids. Germline V gives CDR1 SGHTA, CDR2 FQGTGA. The CDR3 reads CASSRTLNTPYNEQFF. CDR3 DNA sequence: TGTGCCAGCAGCCGTACACTAAACACTCCCTACAATGAGCAGTTCTTC.

The chain is built from TRBV6-1 and TRBJ1-5; D is uncertain. This CDR3 is 15 amino acids long. CDR1 and CDR2 (germline): MNHNS, SASEGT. V dropped 0 bases and J dropped 2 bases, with 8 bases sitting between them. CDR3: CASSEASGGNQPQHF. The DNA for the CDR3 is TGTGCCAGCAGTGAAGCGAGCGGCGGCAATCAGCCCCAGCATTTT.

This sequence joins TRBV5-1 and TRBJ2-7, with 10 bases identical to TRBD2. Germline V gene lookup returns CDR1 SGHRS and CDR2 YFSETQ. The trim removed 7 bases at V and 5 bases at J, leaving 6 bases unmatched. CDR3 length equals 13 residues. The DNA of the CDR3 is TGCGCCAGCGGCAAGCGGGAGGGCGACGAGCAGTACTTC. It encodes CASGKREGDEQYF.

The chain uses TRBV9 and TRBJ1-1, with unresolved D. Germline CDR1 is SGDLS and CDR2 is YYNGEE. There are 13 residues in the CDR3. V shed 3 bases and J shed 3 bases, with 9 bases lying between them. In DNA form, the CDR3 reads TGTGCCAGCAGCGGGGCGCCGGACACTGAAGCTTTCTTT. Its translation is CASSGAPDTEAFF.

The chain has TRBV5-1 and TRBJ2-1; D might be TRBD2 (6 bases). V lost 4 bases to trimming and J lost 0 bases, with 11 bases between them. CDR3 length equals 15 residues. The germline V gene encodes CDR1 SGHRS and CDR2 YFSETQ. CDR3 region: CASSVADSSYNEQFF. CDR3 bases: TGCGCCAGCAGCGTAGCGGATAGCTCCTACAATGAGCAGTTCTTC.

CDR3 in amino acids: CASSVPGADEQFF. The DNA for the CDR3 is TGTGCCAGTAGTGTACCGGGAGCGGATGAGCAGTTCTTC. This rearrangement joins TRBV19 to TRBJ2-1; a weak D match, TRBD2 (6 bases). The CDR3 has 13 residues. Germline V lookup: CDR1 LNHDA, CDR2 SQIVND (reference sequence). V lost 5 bases and J lost 8, with 13 bases in between.

This clone turned up a few times. This chain joins TRBV3-1 (or the pseudogene TRBV3-2) and TRBJ2-1, with D possibly TRBD2 on 5 matching bases. The length of the CDR3 is 14 residues. With 4 bases removed from V and 2 bases from J, the gap between germline ends came to 9 bases. The germline gives CDR1 LGHDT, CDR2 YNNKEL (reference sequence). DNA for the CDR3: TGTGCCAGCAGCCCGGTGACTACCTACAATGAGCAGTTCTTC. Protein product: CASSPVTTYNEQFF.

This chain links TRBV7-2 with TRBJ1-4; D is ambiguous. The CDR3 has 15 amino acids. V was pared by 5 bases and J by 8 bases, with 18 bases between. Germline V gene sequence: CDR1 SGHTA, CDR2 FQGNSA. The CDR3 DNA reads as TGTGCCAGCAGCGGACGATCAGGCGGAGGGGAAAAACTGTTTTTT. Translation gives CASSGRSGGGEKLFF. Looking up the rest from reference TRBV7-2 and TRBJ1-4 gives the full variable domain: GAGVSQSPSNKVTEKGKDVELRCDPISGHTALYWYRQSLGQGLEFLIYFQGNSAPDKSGLPSDRFSAERTGGSVSTLTIQRTQQEDSAVYLCASSGRSGGGEKLFFGSGTQLSVL.

CDR3 DNA sequence: TGCAGTGCTACTGAACCGGGACAGGGGGCAGATCAGCCCCAGCATTTT. Translated, it gives CSATEPGQGADQPQHF. The chain links TRBV20-1 to TRBJ1-5; 12 positions match TRBD1. Germline-derived CDR1 and CDR2 are DFQATT and SNEGSKA (reference sequence). This CDR3 contains 16 residues. The J segment lost 5 bases and the V segment lost 4 bases, leaving 9 bases of the junction unmatched.

This clone was observed a handful of times. V and J are TRBV6-2 or TRBV6-3 and TRBJ2-1; D not resolved. V gave up 5 bases and J gave up 9 bases, with 14 bases separating them. The CDR3 consists of 13 residues. Germline assignment: CDR1 MNHEY and CDR2 SVGEGT. CDR3 sequence: CASSLVKPSEQFF. The DNA of the CDR3 is TGTGCCAGCAGTCTAGTTAAGCCTAGTGAGCAGTTCTTC.

The chain employs TRBV7-2 and TRBJ2-1; D remains unclear. Germline V CDR1 and CDR2: SGHTA, FQGNSA. The ends were cut back, 5 bases at V and 6 bases at J, with 5 bases in the middle. This CDR3 is 11 amino acids long. The CDR3 DNA is TGTGCCAGCAGCCGGTTCAATGAGCAGTTCTTC. Translated: CASSRFNEQFF.